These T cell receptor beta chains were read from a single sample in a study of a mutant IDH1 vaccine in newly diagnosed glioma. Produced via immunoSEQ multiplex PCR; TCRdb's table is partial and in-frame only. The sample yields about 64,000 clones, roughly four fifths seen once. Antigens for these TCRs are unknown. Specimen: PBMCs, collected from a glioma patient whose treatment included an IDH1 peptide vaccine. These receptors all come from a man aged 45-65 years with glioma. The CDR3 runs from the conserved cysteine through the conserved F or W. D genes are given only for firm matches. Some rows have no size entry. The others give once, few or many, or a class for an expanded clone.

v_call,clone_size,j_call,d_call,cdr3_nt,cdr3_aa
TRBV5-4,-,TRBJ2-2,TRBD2,TGTGCCAGCACCACTAGCGGGGCCTTCACCGGGGAGCTGTTTTTT,CASTTSGAFTGELFF
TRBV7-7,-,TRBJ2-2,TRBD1,TGTGCTAGCAGACAACAGGGGGCCGGGGAGCTGTTTTTT,CASRQQGAGELFF
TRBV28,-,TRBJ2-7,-,TGTGCCAGCAGCTATATCTACGAGCAGTACTTC,CASSYIYEQYF
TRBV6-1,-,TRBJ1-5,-,TGTGCCAGCAGTGAAAATCAGCCCCAGCATTTT,CASSENQPQHF
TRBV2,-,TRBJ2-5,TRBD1,TGTGCCAGCAGGGCAGGGGGTAGAGAGACCCAGTACTTC,CASRAGGRETQYF
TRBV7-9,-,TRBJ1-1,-,TGTGCCAGCAGCCTCAAGGGGGGGAGCACTGAAGCTTTCTTT,CASSLKGGSTEAFF
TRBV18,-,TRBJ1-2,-,TGTGCCAGCTCACCGACAGAAGAGTATGGCTACACCTTC,CASSPTEEYGYTF
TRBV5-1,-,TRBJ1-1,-,TGCGCCAGCAGCTTGTCAGGGCTGAACACTGAAGCTTTCTTT,CASSLSGLNTEAFF
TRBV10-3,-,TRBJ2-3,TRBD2,TGTGCCACCCTCAGTCAGCGGGGGCCACTCACAGATACGCAGTATTTT,CATLSQRGPLTDTQYF
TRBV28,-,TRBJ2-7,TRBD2,TGTGCCAGCAGTTTCGGGGGACTAGCGGACGCTTGGGGCTACGAGCAGTACTTC,CASSFGGLADAWGYEQYF
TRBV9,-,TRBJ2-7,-,TGTGCCAGCAGCCCCACGACAAAGGCAGTGTACGAGCAGTACTTC,CASSPTTKAVYEQYF
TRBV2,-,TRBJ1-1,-,TGTGCCAGCAGTTCAAGGTCGAACACTGAAGCTTTCTTT,CASSSRSNTEAFF
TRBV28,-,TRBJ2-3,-,TGTGCCAGCAGCTTCACAGGGAAAGCTCCGTATTTT,CASSFTGKAPYF
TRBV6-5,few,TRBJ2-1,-,TGTGCCAGCAGTTACTACTCCAACAATGAGCAGTTCTTC,CASSYYSNNEQFF
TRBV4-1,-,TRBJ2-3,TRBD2,TGCGCCAGCAGCCAAGTCGGTAGCGGGGGAACAGATACGCAGTATTTT,CASSQVGSGGTDTQYF
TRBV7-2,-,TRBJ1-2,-,TGTGCCAGCAGCTTAGGGCAGGGCGTCTATGGCTACACCTTC,CASSLGQGVYGYTF
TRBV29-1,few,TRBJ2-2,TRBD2,TGCAGCGTAGCGGGGGGTCCGAACACCGGGGAGCTGTTTTTT,CSVAGGPNTGELFF
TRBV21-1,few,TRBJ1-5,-,TGTGCCAGCAGCAAAGCGCCCCTGGAACAGCCCCAGCATTTT,CASSKAPLEQPQHF
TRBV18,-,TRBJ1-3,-,TGTGCCAGCTCACCGGACACAAGCTCTGGAAACACCATATATTTT,CASSPDTSSGNTIYF
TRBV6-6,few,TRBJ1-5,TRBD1,TGTGCCAGCACTGGGACAGGGGTAAGTCAGCCCCAGCATTTT,CASTGTGVSQPQHF
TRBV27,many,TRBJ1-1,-,TGTGCCAGCAGTTTAACACAGGGTAGTTACACTGAAGCTTTCTTT,CASSLTQGSYTEAFF
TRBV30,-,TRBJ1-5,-,TGTGCCTGGAGTCAGAGGGGCCTCCTTAGAGGGGCCCAGCATTTT,CAWSQRGLLRGAQHF
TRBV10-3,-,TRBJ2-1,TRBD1,TGTGCCATCAGTGAGTCGACAGGGATCTACAATGAGCAGTTCTTC,CAISESTGIYNEQFF
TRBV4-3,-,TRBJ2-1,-,TGCGCCAGCAGCCAAGATACTCCCGGGGGCTCCTACAATGAGCAGTTCTTC,CASSQDTPGGSYNEQFF
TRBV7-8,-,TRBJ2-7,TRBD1,TGTGCCAGCAGCTTCCCCCGGGACAGGCCCCACGAGCAGTACTTC,CASSFPRDRPHEQYF
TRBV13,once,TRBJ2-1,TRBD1,TGTGCCAGCAGCTTCGGGACAGGGATCCACAATGAGCAGTTCTTC,CASSFGTGIHNEQFF
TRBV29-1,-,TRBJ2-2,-,TGCAGCGTTGGATTGGGTACCGGGGAGCTGTTTTTT,CSVGLGTGELFF
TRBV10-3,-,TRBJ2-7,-,TGTGCCATCAGTGAGGGCGCTTACTACGAGCAGTACTTC,CAISEGAYYEQYF
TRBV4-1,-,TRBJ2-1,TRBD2,TGCGCCAGCAGCCAAGTAATTAGCGGGGGCCATGAGCAGTTCTTC,CASSQVISGGHEQFF
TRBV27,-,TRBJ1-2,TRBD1,TGTGCCAGCAGCCCGGGACAGGGTCGCTTTAACTATGGCTACACCTTC,CASSPGQGRFNYGYTF
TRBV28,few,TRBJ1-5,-,TGTGCCAGCAGTAACAGGGATTCCAGTCAGCCCCAGCATTTT,CASSNRDSSQPQHF
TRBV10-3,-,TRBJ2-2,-,TGTGCCATCCGGGAACCCTCGACCGGGGAGCTGTTTTTT,CAIREPSTGELFF
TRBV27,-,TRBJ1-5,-,TGTGCCAGCAGCCCAGACAGTGCCCGGCCCCAGCATTTT,CASSPDSARPQHF